This T cell receptor beta chain is drawn from a study of T cell clonotyping in hematopoietic cell transplantation (dated by TCRdb to the early 2020s). About the investigation overall: Recipient samples taken before transplant were collected after cytoreduction. The study collected approximately 130 blood samples from approximately 35 consecutive transplant recipients and their related donors. Recruitment of patients was conducted between September 2015 and 2017, and follow-up was continued until late 2020 or death.

A distance of 8 bases separates the germline ends of V and J, which lose 5 bases and 3 bases respectively. CDR1 is given as SNHLY and CDR2 as FYNNEI, both from the germline V gene. Counted from cysteine to phenylalanine, this CDR3 has 13 amino acids. Only CDR3 DNA remains: 39 bases, in frame from the first base. With the immunoSEQ assay, which is a bias-controlled multiplex PCR relying on V- and J-specific primers, TCR beta CDR3 regions were amplified from genomic DNA. In a second PCR step, a proprietary barcode and Illumina adapter sequences were attached to the CDR3 amplicons. An Illumina MiSeq instrument was used to sequence the CDR3 libraries. On the authors' methods: Export and quality control were handled in immunoSEQ Analyzer 3.0, while downstream analyses relied on R Bioconductor and Immunarch. Only productive rearrangements in the normalized downsampled data set went into calculating the repertoire metrics. In the normalized cohort, clonotypes with more than 5 templates were defined as pathologically expanded. Repertoire diversity was measured with the Inverse Simpson Index. CMV-specificity analyses were carried out on the non-normalized data set to capture all clonotypes. TCRdb's version of the immuneACCESS table is confined to in-frame rearrangements and falls short of the full clone set. An unresolved V gene accounts for under half of the shortfall where checked; the remainder is of unknown origin. V and J calls and clone size are given by that table; D and trimming were obtained from the DNA. For this sample there are more than 25,000 clones; over 65% appear just once. The ten largest clones capture under 8% of the sample.

Comments on this clone: This clone's antigen is unknown. No base qualities exist here, and no much larger clone lies one base off it.

The time point tag for this specimen amounts to: recipient sample about 28 days before transplant, after cytoreduction. Blood from recipients was drawn roughly 28 days before transplant, then again at days 30, 100 and 180 after transplant. Nuclei Lysis Solution was used to extract genomic DNA from fresh or cryopreserved unfractionated peripheral blood mononuclear cells. What the authors observed across the whole study: After transplant, TCR diversity in recipients dropped, and pathologically expanded clonotypes climbed progressively between day 30 and day 180. Overlap with donor repertoires was found for only a small fraction of recipient repertoires, with over 95% found to appear de novo at the given depth. Broader TCR repertoire diversity after transplant was predicted by Inverse Simpson Index values from donors and from recipients before transplant. The sample size was limited, and because cells were not sorted, the contributions of CD4 and CD8 repertoires could not be separated.

This receptor was identified in a woman aged 25 to 45 with chronic myeloid leukemia. Some clones in this sample may be carry-over from other donors' samples. The sample here was peripheral blood mononuclear cells, taken before stem cell transplant. The rearranged segments are TRBV2 and TRBJ1-5, with TRBD1 tentatively as D gene (6 bases match). The CDR3 has the sequence CASSQGNNQPQHF. The DNA sequence is given as TGTGCCAGCAGTCAGGGGAACAATCAGCCCCAGCATTTT. The entire variable domain, with the stretches around the CDR3 drawn from the reference TRBV2 and TRBJ1-5 proteins, is EPEVTQTPSHQVTQMGQEVILRCVPISNHLYFYWYRQILGQKVEFLVSFYNNEISEKSEIFDDQFSVERPDGSNFTLKIRSTKLEDSAMYFCASSQGNNQPQHFGDGTRLSIL.